Listed here are 14 T cell receptor beta chains from one sample, sequenced in a study of tumor-infiltrating lymphocytes in primary liver carcinoma. With around 490 ng total RNA as template and a constant-region primer, TCR beta cDNA was made. What produced the TCR beta libraries was three nested multiplex PCR rounds using slightly modified ARM-PCR. Amplification in the first two PCR rounds was performed using TRBV1-TRBV30 forward primers and a C-beta reverse primer for about 10 cycles each. TCRdb reprocessed the multiplex PCR reads with MiXCR, giving one entry per CDR3 protein. This table holds about 200,000 distinct CDR3 sequences, roughly two thirds found once. For blood RNA, unsorted whole blood served as the source, and germline DNA was extracted too. The sequencing input was peripheral blood. The receptors derive from a woman aged 55 to 70 with primary liver carcinoma and hepatitis B virus infection.

On this clonotype itself: Since a much larger clone is just one base distant, this may be a read error. The chain is built from TRBV4-1 and TRBJ1-5, with D unresolved. Germline CDR1 is MGHRA and CDR2 is YSYEKL. The CDR3 is made up of 13 amino acids. CDR3 nucleotide sequence: TGCGCCGGCAGCCCCCTCAGCAATCAGCCCCAGCATTTT. Translated: CAGSPLSNQPQHF.

V is TRBV6-2 or TRBV6-3 and J is TRBJ1-5; 9 bases line up with TRBD1. This CDR3 has 15 residues. CDR1 and CDR2 (germline): MNHEY, SVGEGT. After removal of 6 bases from V and 4 bases from J, the junction contained 7 bases not matched to a gene. CDR3 protein: CASSPWDRVNQPQHF. The CDR3 nucleotides are TGTGCCAGCAGCCCATGGGACAGGGTAAATCAGCCCCAGCATTTT.

In its sample, this clonotype was seen a few times. A single base separates this from a much larger clone, so it may be a read error. V usage is TRBV12-3 or TRBV12-4 and J usage is TRBJ1-1; a possible D gene is TRBD1 (6 bases). The CDR3 consists of 14 residues. V dropped 4 bases and J dropped 0 bases, with 9 bases sitting between them. CDR3 sequence (DNA): TGTGCCAGCAGTTCCACAGGGCTGAACACTGAAGCTTTCTTT. Its protein is CASSSTGLNTEAFF.

This chain connects TRBV5-1 to TRBJ2-1; 10 bases line up with TRBD2. The J segment lost 5 bases and the V segment lost 3 bases, leaving 5 bases of the junction unmatched. CDR3 length: 15 residues. Germline V CDR1 and CDR2: SGHRS, YFSETQ. CDR3 region: CASSSIAGGNNEQFF. DNA of the CDR3: TGCGCCAGCAGCTCCATAGCGGGAGGCAACAATGAGCAGTTCTTC. The complete variable domain, with remaining parts taken from reference TRBV5-1 and TRBJ2-1, reads KAGVTQTPRYLIKTRGQQVTLSCSPISGHRSVSWYQQTPGQGLQFLFEYFSETQRNKGNFPGRFSGRQFSNSRSEMNVSTLELGDSALYLCASSSIAGGNNEQFFGPGTRLTVL.

This clonotype was picked up one time. The chain recombines TRBV11-2 with TRBJ2-7, with a possible D match to TRBD1 (5 bases). The CDR3 is 13 residues long. Germline V gene sequence: CDR1 SGHAT, CDR2 FQNNGV. The CDR3 nucleotides are TGTGTCAGTAGCTGCACAGGAACCTACGAGCAGTACTTC. Amino acids: CVSSCTGTYEQYF.

In regard to this clonotype: A much larger clone differs from this one at a single base, so this may be a read error. The V and J genes are TRBV29-1 and TRBJ1-2; D gene unclear. The CDR3 consists of 14 residues. CDR1 is SQVTM, CDR2 ANQGSEA, per germline. The CDR3 DNA is TGCAGCGTTTCCGGCCCGGGAAGGGCGGGTGGCTACATCTTC. Protein product: CSVSGPGRAGGYIF. Full variable domain (outside the CDR3, taken from reference TRBV29-1 and TRBJ1-2): SAVISQKPSRDICQRGTSLTIQCQVDSQVTMMFWYRQQPGQSLTLIATANQGSEATYESGFVIDKFPISRPNLTFSTLTVSNMSPEDSSIYLCSVSGPGRAGGYIFGSGTRLTVV.

This clonotype was seen more than once but under ten times. The rearrangement joins TRBV28 to TRBJ2-5; D might be TRBD2 (6 bases). CDR1 is MDHEN, CDR2 SYDVKM, per germline. The ends were cut back, 3 bases at V and 1 base at J, with 12 bases in the middle. This CDR3 is 15 amino acids long. The CDR3 sequence is CASSFSGLPQETQYF. The CDR3 region has the DNA TGTGCCAGCAGTTTTTCGGGACTCCCCCAAGAGACCCAGTACTTC.

This clonotype was picked up a small number of times. The V call is TRBV30, the J call TRBJ1-6, with D possibly matching TRBD1 (5 bases). From germline, CDR1 is GTSNPN and CDR2 SVGIG (reference sequence). Trimming pared 3 bases from V and 8 bases from J, leaving 11 bases between. The CDR3 sequence is 13 residues long. Here the CDR3 DNA reads TGTGCCTGGAGCGGGGACGGTGATTCACCCCTCCACTTT. Encoded protein: CAWSGDGDSPLHF.

With regard to this clonotype: This may arise from a read error, as a much more abundant clone is one base away. J is TRBJ2-7 and V is TRBV14; D remains unclear. The germline V gene encodes CDR1 SGHDN and CDR2 FVKESK. The V and J ends lost 1 base and 12 bases respectively, with 13 bases between them. There are 12 residues in the CDR3. In DNA, the CDR3 is TGTGCCAGCAGCCAAGCCTCTCAGGTGCCGTACTTC. It specifies CASSQASQVPYF.

This rearrangement joins TRBV5-1 to TRBJ2-7; D may be TRBD1 (6 bases). Trimming took 4 bases from V and 5 from J, leaving 22 bases between them. Germline V gene data show CDR1 as SGHRS and CDR2 as YFSETQ. CDR3 length: 16 amino acids. CDR3: CASSRRTGTWTNEQYF. The CDR3 DNA reads as TGCGCCAGCAGCAGACGAACCGGGACATGGACCAACGAGCAGTACTTC.

This clonotype was detected a few times. CDR3 in amino acids: CASSKRVYEQYF. Here the CDR3 DNA reads TGTGCCAGCAGCAAAAGGGTCTACGAGCAGTACTTC. This chain joins TRBV21-1 and TRBJ2-7. TRBV21-1 is a pseudogene locus. CDR3 length equals 12 residues.

The chain employs TRBV11-1 and TRBJ2-3; the match to TRBD1 covers 7 bases. CDR1 and CDR2 from the germline V gene are SGHAT and FQDESV (reference sequence). The CDR3 covers 15 residues. The junction had 12 bases not matched to a gene; V was cut back by 2 bases and J by 10 bases. This CDR3 reads CASSLRQGDTEAQYF. The CDR3, as DNA: TGTGCCAGCAGCTTAAGGCAGGGGGACACAGAAGCGCAGTATTTT.

The chain is built from TRBV5-4 and TRBJ2-1, with D unresolved. Germline loops: CDR1 SGHNT, CDR2 YYREEE (reference sequence). The CDR3 spans 16 residues. V dropped 2 bases and J dropped 2 bases, with 14 bases sitting between them. As DNA, the CDR3 is TGTGCCAGCAGCTTTGGTGGCGCGCGCACCTACAATGAGCAGTTCTTC. Encoded protein: CASSFGGARTYNEQFF.

About this clonotype itself: The junction shows a germline mismatch at one end, possibly a read error. The chain has TRBV5-1 and TRBJ2-1; tentatively, D is TRBD2 (5 bases). Germline CDR1 reads SGHRS; CDR2 reads YFSETQ. This CDR3 is 15 amino acids long. In nucleotides, the CDR3 is TGCGCCAGCAGCTTGGGGTGGGAGTCCTCCAATGAGCAGCTCTTC. Residues: CASSLGWESSNEQLF. Supplemented by reference TRBV5-1 and TRBJ2-1, the full variable domain reads KAGVTQTPRYLIKTRGQQVTLSCSPISGHRSVSWYQQTPGQGLQFLFEYFSETQRNKGNFPGRFSGRQFSNSRSEMNVSTLELGDSALYLCASSLGWESSNEQLFGPGTRLTVL.